This T cell receptor beta chain was observed in a study of blood T cells in healthy people across ages. Study results and limitations: Researchers judged that diversity estimates from one million T cells fell short of true values. Naive T cell percentage strongly correlated with TCR beta diversity.

Comment on this clonotype: What it binds is not known. A much larger clone sits a single nucleotide away, making a read error possible.

V lost 1 base to trimming and J lost 11 bases; unmatched junction nucleotides: 16. Germline V gene sequence: CDR1 DFQATT, CDR2 SNEGSKA (reference sequence). This CDR3 is built from 15 residues. A J-beta primer mix and a sample-barcoded 5' primer were used in a second PCR of about 7 to 12 cycles. TCRdb used MiXCR to reprocess the 5' RACE reads, holding one entry per CDR3 protein. Of over 550,000 distinct CDR3 sequences in the sample, about 30% are singletons; the top ten hold about a sixth. This receptor was obtained from a woman at least 80 years old in good health. Sequenced: blood. The rearrangement joins TRBV20-1 to TRBJ2-5; TRBD1 aligns across 7 bases. CDR3 region: CSARVIKTGREEQYF. The CDR3 bases are TGCAGTGCTAGAGTGATAAAGACAGGGCGAGAAGAGCAGTACTTC.